The 8 T cell receptor beta chains listed next were all sequenced from one sample in a study of radiotherapy plus CTLA-4 blockade in lung cancer. Produced via immunoSEQ multiplex PCR; TCRdb's table is partial and in-frame only. Counted here are about 94,000 clones, 80% to 85% occurring once; the ten biggest clones make up 20% to 30%. The sample was peripheral blood, taken from a patient treated with radiotherapy plus ipilimumab. These receptors were collected from a human donor with non-small cell lung cancer that progressed on radiotherapy plus ipilimumab.

This sequence joins TRBV2 and TRBJ2-7, with D unresolved. CDR1 SNHLY and CDR2 FYNNEI come from the germline V gene. The CDR3 is 12 amino acids. V lost 8 bases and J lost 2, with 10 bases in between. The CDR3 coding sequence is TGTGCCAGCGCCCGGGTGACCTACGAGCAGTACGTC. Protein sequence: CASARVTYEQYV.

The CDR3 protein is CASSLFRDVGLYEQYF. In DNA form, the CDR3 reads TGTGCCAGCAGTTTGTTCCGGGACGTAGGCTTATACGAGCAGTACTTC. The chain couples TRBV28 to TRBJ2-7; D tentatively fits TRBD1 or TRBD2 (5 bases each). The CDR3 is made up of 16 amino acids. V lost 3 bases to trimming and J lost 4 bases, with 19 bases between them. Per germline, CDR1 MDHEN and CDR2 SYDVKM.

A few counts support this clone. This chain connects TRBV10-2 to TRBJ1-4; no clear D gene. This CDR3 is 14 amino acids long. Germline V gene data show CDR1 as WSHSY and CDR2 as SAAADI. V lost 3 bases to trimming and J lost 2 bases, with 7 bases between them. The CDR3 DNA is TGCGCCAGCAGTGAAGGAGGGACTAATGAAAAACTGTTTTTT. Translated, it gives CASSEGGTNEKLFF.

V gene TRBV10-3 combines with J gene TRBJ2-1, with unresolved D. Germline-derived CDR1 and CDR2 are ENHRY and SYGVKD. Trimming left V 3 bases short and J 4 bases short, with 4 bases between. CDR3 length: 12 residues. The CDR3 loop is CAISDGYNEQFF. Here the CDR3 DNA reads TGTGCCATCAGTGATGGTTACAATGAGCAGTTCTTC.

The chain joins TRBV6-1 to TRBJ2-7; D call uncertain. Trimming took 11 bases from V and 0 from J, leaving 14 bases between them. This CDR3 comprises 13 residues. Germline V gene sequence: CDR1 MNHNS, CDR2 SASEGT. The CDR3 nucleotides are TGTGCCGCCCGGACCGATAGCTCCTACGAGCAGTACGTC. Encoded protein: CAARTDSSYEQYV.

This clone occurred a few times. The chain couples TRBV5-1 to TRBJ2-5; the D call may be TRBD1 or TRBD2 (5 bases each). CDR1 SGHRS and CDR2 YFSETQ come from the germline V gene. With 3 bases removed from V and 2 bases from J, the gap between germline ends came to 11 bases. This CDR3 is built from 14 residues. CDR3 sequence reads: CASSWGRQQETQYF. CDR3 nucleotide sequence: TGCGCCAGCAGCTGGGGACGACAACAAGAGACCCAGTACTTC.

This clone was detected once. The genes are TRBV9 and TRBJ2-1, with 13 bases identical to TRBD2. The germline V gene has CDR1 SGDLS and CDR2 YYNGEE. The CDR3 runs 15 residues. Trimming took 4 bases from V and 3 from J; bases not matched to a gene: 1. The CDR3 region is CASSRLAGGYNEQFF. The CDR3 region has the DNA TGTGCCAGCAGCCGACTAGCGGGAGGCTACAATGAGCAGTTCTTC.

The rearrangement joins TRBV7-2 to TRBJ1-2; the D gene is possibly TRBD1 (5 bases). The CDR3 contains 14 residues. In germline, CDR1 is SGHTA, CDR2 FQGNSA. V was clipped by 5 bases and J by 4 bases, with 14 bases between them. CDR3 amino acids: CASSQTRGFYGYTF. CDR3 sequence (DNA): TGTGCCAGCAGCCAAACGCGGGGGTTCTATGGCTACACCTTC. The whole variable domain, filled in from reference TRBV7-2 and TRBJ1-2, reads GAGVSQSPSNKVTEKGKDVELRCDPISGHTALYWYRQSLGQGLEFLIYFQGNSAPDKSGLPSDRFSAERTGGSVSTLTIQRTQQEDSAVYLCASSQTRGFYGYTFGSGTRLTVV.